The entry that follows covers one T cell receptor beta chain sequence. Its antigen is unknown. These data are taken from a study of T cell responses to AZD1222 COVID-19 vaccine. The protocol was immunoSEQ multiplex PCR, while the TCRdb copy is restricted to in-frame clones and leaves out a portion. There are about 120,000 clones in the sample; 85% to 95% occur only once, and 5% lies in the top ten. Germline CDR1 is SGHRS and CDR2 is YFSETQ. Trimming removed 4 bases at V and 0 bases at J, with 17 bases between. The CDR3 consists of 16 residues. Study results and caveats: Reports say nearly half of spike-specific TCRs go after unmutated variant regions. In all cases, repertoires were sampled only after the peak T cell response. Spike-specific TCRs gained breadth and depth after people received two AZD1222 doses. Clonal diversity may have been underestimated, and the donors were mostly white British, with more females than males.

This sequence joins TRBV5-1 and TRBJ2-7; possible D gene TRBD2, 6 bases. This sequence was found in an adult who received the AZD1222 COVID-19 vaccine. The material sequenced was peripheral blood, taken 28 days after the second AZD1222 dose. The CDR3 loop reads CASSTRPLASSYEQYF. The CDR3, as DNA: TGCGCCAGCAGCACAAGACCGCTAGCGAGCTCCTACGAGCAGTACTTC.